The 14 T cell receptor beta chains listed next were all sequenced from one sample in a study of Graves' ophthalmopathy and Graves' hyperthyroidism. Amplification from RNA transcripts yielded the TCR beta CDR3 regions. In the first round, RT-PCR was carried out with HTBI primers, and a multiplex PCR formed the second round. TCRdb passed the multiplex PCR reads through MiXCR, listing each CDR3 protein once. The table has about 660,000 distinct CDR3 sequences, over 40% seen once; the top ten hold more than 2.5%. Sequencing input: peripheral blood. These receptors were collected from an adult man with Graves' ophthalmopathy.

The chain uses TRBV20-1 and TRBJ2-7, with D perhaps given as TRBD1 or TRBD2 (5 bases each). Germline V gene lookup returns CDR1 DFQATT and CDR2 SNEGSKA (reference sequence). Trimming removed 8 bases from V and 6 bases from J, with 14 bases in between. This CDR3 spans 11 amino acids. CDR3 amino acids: CSYGDGSEQYF. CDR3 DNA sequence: TGCAGTTACGGGGACGGGTCCGAGCAGTACTTC.

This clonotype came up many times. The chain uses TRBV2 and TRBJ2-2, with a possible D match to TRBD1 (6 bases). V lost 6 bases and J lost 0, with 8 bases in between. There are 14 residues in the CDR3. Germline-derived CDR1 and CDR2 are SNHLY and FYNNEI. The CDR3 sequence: CASRGTTNTGELFF. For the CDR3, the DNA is TGTGCCAGCAGAGGGACAACGAACACCGGGGAGCTGTTTTTT.

CDR3 nucleotides: TGCAGCGTTAGCAGGGTCATGAACACTGGTACTTTCTTT. Encoded protein: CSVSRVMNTGTFF. The chain recombines TRBV29-1 with TRBJ1-1, with D tentatively TRBD1 (5 bases). The CDR3 loop spans 13 amino acids. Trimming removed 5 bases at V and 12 bases at J, with 22 bases between. Germline V CDR1 and CDR2: SQVTM, ANQGSEA.

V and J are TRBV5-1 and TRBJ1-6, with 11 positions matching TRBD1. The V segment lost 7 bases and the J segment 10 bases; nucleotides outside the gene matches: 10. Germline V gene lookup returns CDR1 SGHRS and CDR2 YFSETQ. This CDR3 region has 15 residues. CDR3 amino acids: CASSGQGEEGSPLHF. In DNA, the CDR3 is TGCGCCAGCTCGGGACAGGGGGAAGAGGGCTCACCCCTCCACTTT. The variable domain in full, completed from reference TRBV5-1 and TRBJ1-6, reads KAGVTQTPRYLIKTRGQQVTLSCSPISGHRSVSWYQQTPGQGLQFLFEYFSETQRNKGNFPGRFSGRQFSNSRSEMNVSTLELGDSALYLCASSGQGEEGSPLHFGNGTRLTVT.

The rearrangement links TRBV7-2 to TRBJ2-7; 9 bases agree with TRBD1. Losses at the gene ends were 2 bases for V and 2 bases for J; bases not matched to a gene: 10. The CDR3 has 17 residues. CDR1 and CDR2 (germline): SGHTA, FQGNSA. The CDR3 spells CASSLRDPGQGTYEQYF. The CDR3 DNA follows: TGTGCCAGCAGCTTACGAGACCCGGGACAGGGCACCTACGAGCAGTACTTC.

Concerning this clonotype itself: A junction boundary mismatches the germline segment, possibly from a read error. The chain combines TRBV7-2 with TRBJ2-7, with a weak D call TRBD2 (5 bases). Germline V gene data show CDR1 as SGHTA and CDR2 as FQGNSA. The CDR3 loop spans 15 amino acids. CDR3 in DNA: TGTGCCAGTAGGACGTCAACGGGGAGCCCCTACGGGCAGTACTTC. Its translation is CASRTSTGSPYGQYF.

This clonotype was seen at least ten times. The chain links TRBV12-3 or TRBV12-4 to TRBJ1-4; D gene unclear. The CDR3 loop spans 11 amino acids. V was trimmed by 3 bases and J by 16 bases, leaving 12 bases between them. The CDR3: CASSFGQEPFF. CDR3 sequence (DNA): TGTGCCAGCAGTTTTGGCCAAGAGCCGTTTTTT.

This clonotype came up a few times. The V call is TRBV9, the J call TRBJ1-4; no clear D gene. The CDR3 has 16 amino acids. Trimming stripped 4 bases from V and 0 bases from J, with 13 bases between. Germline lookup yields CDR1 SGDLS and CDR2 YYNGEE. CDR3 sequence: CASSQTSDTTNEKLFF. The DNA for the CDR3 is TGTGCCAGCAGCCAAACCTCAGATACAACTAATGAAAAACTGTTTTTT.

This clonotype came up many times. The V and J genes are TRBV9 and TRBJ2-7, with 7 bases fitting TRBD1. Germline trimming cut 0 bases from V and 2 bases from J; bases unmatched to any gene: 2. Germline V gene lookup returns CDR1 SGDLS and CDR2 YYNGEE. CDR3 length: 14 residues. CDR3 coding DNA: TGTGCCAGCAGCGTAGGGGACAGTACCTACGAGCAGTACTTC. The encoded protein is CASSVGDSTYEQYF.

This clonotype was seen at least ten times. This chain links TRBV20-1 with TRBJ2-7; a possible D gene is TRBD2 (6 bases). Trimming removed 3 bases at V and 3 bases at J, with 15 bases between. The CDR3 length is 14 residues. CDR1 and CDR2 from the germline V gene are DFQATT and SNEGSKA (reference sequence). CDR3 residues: CSASGWDSYYEQYF. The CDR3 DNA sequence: TGCAGTGCTAGCGGCTGGGACTCCTACTACGAGCAGTACTTC.

The CDR3 reads CASRGNGQRHVGNTEAFF. CDR3 in DNA: TGTGCCAGCAGGGGTAACGGGCAGCGACATGTTGGGAACACTGAAGCTTTCTTT. The J gene is TRBJ1-1, the V gene TRBV11-2; D is uncertain. This CDR3 has 18 amino acids. Trimming removed 6 bases at V and 1 base at J, with 24 bases between. The germline V gene has CDR1 SGHAT and CDR2 FQNNGV.

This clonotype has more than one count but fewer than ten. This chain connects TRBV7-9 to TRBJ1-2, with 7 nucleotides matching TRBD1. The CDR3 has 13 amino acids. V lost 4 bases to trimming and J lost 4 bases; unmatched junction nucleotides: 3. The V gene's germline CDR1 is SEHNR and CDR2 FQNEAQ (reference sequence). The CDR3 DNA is TGTGCCAGCAGCTCGGGACAGACCTATGGCTACACCTTC. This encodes CASSSGQTYGYTF.

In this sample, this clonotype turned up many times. The CDR3 coding sequence is TGCGCCAGCAGTGAGTGTAGATGGAACACTGAAGCTTTCTTT. Encoded protein: CASSECRWNTEAFF. The chain is built from TRBV10-1 and TRBJ1-1; D is undetermined. The V gene lost 1 base and the J gene lost 1 base, with 7 bases spanning the gap. CDR1 and CDR2 from the germline V gene are WNHNN and SYGVQD (reference sequence). The CDR3 extends over 14 amino acids.

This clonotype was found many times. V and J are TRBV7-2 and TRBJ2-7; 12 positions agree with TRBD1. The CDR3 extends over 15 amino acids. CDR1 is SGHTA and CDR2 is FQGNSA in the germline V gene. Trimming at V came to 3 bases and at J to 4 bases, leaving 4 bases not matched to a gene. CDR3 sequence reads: CASSLGQGARYEQYF. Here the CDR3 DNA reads TGTGCCAGCAGCTTGGGACAGGGGGCGCGTTACGAGCAGTACTTC. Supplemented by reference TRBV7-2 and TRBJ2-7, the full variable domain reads GAGVSQSPSNKVTEKGKDVELRCDPISGHTALYWYRQSLGQGLEFLIYFQGNSAPDKSGLPSDRFSAERTGGSVSTLTIQRTQQEDSAVYLCASSLGQGARYEQYFGPGTRLTVT.